This T cell receptor beta chain came from a study of blood T cell repertoires in COVID-19. Produced via immunoSEQ multiplex PCR; TCRdb's table is partial and in-frame only. The table has about 230,000 clones, nearly 90% seen once. The CDR3 runs to 14 residues. The germline CDR1 and CDR2 sequences are SGHNT and YYREEE (reference sequence). The germline V and J ends were trimmed by 9 bases and 0 bases, with 13 bases remaining between them. This chain links TRBV5-4 with TRBJ2-1; the D is unclear. Sequences were obtained from peripheral blood. The source is a woman under 30 who had recovered from COVID-19. CDR3 nucleotides: TGTGCCATGCTGAAACGCGGCTCCTACAATGAGCAGTTCTTC. The encoded protein is CAMLKRGSYNEQFF.